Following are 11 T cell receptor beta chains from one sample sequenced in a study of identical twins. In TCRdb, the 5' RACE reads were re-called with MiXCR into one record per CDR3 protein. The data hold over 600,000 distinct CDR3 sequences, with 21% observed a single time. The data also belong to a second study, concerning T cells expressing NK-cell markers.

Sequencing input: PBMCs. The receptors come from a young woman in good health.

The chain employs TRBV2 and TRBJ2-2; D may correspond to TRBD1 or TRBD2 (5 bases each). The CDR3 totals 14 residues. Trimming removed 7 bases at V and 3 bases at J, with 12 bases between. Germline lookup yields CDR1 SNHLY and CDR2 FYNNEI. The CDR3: CASTRDGYTGELFF. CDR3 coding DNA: TGTGCCAGCACTAGGGACGGATACACCGGGGAGCTGTTTTTT.

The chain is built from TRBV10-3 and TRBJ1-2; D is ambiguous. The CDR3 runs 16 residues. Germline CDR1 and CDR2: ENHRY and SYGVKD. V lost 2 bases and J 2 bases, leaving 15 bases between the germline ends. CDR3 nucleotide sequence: TGTGCCATCAGTGAGCAGAGCTCACCACGGAACTATGGCTACACCTTC. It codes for CAISEQSSPRNYGYTF.

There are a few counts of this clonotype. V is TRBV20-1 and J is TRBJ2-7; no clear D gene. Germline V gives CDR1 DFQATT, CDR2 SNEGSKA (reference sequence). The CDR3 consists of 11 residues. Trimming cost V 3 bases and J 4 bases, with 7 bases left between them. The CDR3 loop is CSASSQYEQYF. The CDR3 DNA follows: TGCAGTGCTAGTTCCCAATACGAGCAGTACTTC.

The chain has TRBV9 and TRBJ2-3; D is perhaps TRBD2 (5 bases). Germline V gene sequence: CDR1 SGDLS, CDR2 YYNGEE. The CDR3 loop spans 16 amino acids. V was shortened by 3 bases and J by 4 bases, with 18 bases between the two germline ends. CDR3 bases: TGTGCCAGCAGCGCTTCGAGGGTGGGCCCGGCAGATACGCAGTATTTT. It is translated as CASSASRVGPADTQYF.

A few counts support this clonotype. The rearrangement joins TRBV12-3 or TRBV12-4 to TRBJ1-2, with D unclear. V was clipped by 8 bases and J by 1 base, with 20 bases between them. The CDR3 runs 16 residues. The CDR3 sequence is CASLVETDGNNYGYTF. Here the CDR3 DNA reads TGTGCCAGCTTAGTCGAGACGGACGGAAATAACTATGGCTACACCTTC.

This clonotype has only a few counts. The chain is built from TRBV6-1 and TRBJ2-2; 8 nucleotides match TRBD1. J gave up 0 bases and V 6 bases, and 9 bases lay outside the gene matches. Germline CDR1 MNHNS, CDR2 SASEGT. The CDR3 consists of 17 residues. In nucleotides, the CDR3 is TGTGCCAGCAGCACGACAGGGGCACACGCGAACACCGGGGAGCTGTTTTTT. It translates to CASSTTGAHANTGELFF.

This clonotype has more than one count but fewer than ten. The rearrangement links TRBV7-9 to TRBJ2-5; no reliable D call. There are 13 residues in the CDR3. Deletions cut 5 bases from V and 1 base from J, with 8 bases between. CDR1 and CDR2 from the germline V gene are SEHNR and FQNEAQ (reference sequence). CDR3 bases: TGTGCCAGCAGCATACTACTCCAAGAGACCCAGTACTTC. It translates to CASSILLQETQYF.

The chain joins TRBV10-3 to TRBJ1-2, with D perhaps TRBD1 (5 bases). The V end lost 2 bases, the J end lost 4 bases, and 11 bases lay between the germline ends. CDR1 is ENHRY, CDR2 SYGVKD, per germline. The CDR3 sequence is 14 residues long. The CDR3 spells CAISELGGSYGYTF. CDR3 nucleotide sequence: TGTGCCATCAGTGAGCTTGGGGGTAGCTATGGCTACACCTTC.

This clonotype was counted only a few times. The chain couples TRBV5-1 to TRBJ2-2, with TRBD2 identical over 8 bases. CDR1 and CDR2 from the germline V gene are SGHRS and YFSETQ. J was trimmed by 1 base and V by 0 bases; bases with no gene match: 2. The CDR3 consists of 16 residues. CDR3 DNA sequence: TGCGCCAGCAGCTTGGCCACTAGCGGGAACACCGGGGAGCTGTTTTTT. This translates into CASSLATSGNTGELFF.

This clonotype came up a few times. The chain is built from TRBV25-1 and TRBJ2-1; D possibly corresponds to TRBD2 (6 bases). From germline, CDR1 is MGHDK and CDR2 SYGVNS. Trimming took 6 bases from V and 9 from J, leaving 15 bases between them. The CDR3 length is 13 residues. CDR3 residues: CASRDYFLLEQFF. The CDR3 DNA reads TGTGCCAGCAGGGACTACTTTTTACTTGAGCAGTTCTTC.

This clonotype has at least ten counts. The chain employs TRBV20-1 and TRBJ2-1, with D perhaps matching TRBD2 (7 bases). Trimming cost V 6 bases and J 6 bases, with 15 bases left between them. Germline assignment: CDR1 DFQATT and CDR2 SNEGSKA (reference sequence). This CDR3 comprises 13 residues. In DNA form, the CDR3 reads TGCAGTGCCGGGGGGCCATTCATCAATGAGCAGTTCTTC. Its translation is CSAGGPFINEQFF.